The source of this TCR beta chain is a study of OX40 agonist ivuxolimab in advanced cancers. Overall study: Enrollees could have had prior anti-PD-1, anti-PD-L1 or anti-CTLA-4 therapy, which more than 30% had received. The study reported partial responses in three patients: one hepatocellular carcinoma, two cutaneous melanoma. Study-wide points: CD4+ and CD8+ blood T cells expanded clonally by week 6 at 0.1 to 3.0 mg/kg.

Repertoires were generated with immunoSEQ multiplex PCR, while TCRdb's copy carries only in-frame clones and drops some. The table has about 79,000 clones, 70% to 90% seen once. V was pared by 7 bases and J by 0 bases, with 7 bases between. This CDR3 has 12 residues. CDR1 SEHNR and CDR2 FQNEAQ come from the germline V gene (reference sequence). With regard to this clone: Its antigen remains unknown.

The rearrangement uses TRBV7-9 and TRBJ2-7; TRBD1 or TRBD2 may be the D gene (5 bases each). The clonotype originates from an adult with an advanced solid tumor such as melanoma, head and neck, liver or kidney cancer. The sample in question was CD4+ or CD8+ T cells sorted from blood, obtained in a trial of the OX40 agonist ivuxolimab. The CDR3 is CASTGTSYEQYF. In DNA form, the CDR3 reads TGTGCCAGCACCGGGACCTCCTACGAGCAGTACTTC.